Included here is one T cell receptor beta chain sequence, with context. Which antigen it targets is not known. No much larger clonotype is one base removed from it; base qualities were not supplied. The TCR beta CDR3 regions were amplified from RNA transcripts. The TCR CDR3 was subjected to a first round of RT-PCR using the HTBI primer set and the Qiagen OneStep RT-PCR kit. Libraries were constructed in a second round of multiplex PCR, after which size selection and purification were performed. The libraries were sequenced on an Illumina HiSeq2000 using paired-end 100 bp reads. The published analysis was carried out like this. SOAPnuke was used to process the raw data, throwing out any read that contained adapters or uncalled bases, had a mean Phred below 15, or lacked an exact constant-primer or identifier match. High-quality paired reads were merged with COPE v1.2.5, and unique nucleotide sequences were defined as clonotypes. Clonotypes were aligned to IMGT TRBV, TRBD and TRBJ reference segments using MiTCR v1.1. Only V-J combinations with frequency above 0.0001, covering about 99% of repertoires, were analysed. A TCS score was defined as the ratio between F50 (clonal expansion) and ExV (chaos), using BLOSUM62-based TCRdist between CDR3 peptides within each V-J. Welch's t-statistics and random forest reduced some 510 V-J features to roughly 13, which were used in a naive Bayes classifier (R e1071). TCRdb applied fastp at Q25 and MiXCR to the public reads, then kept only in-frame beta chains. Every CDR3 protein is listed once, alongside the most common genes and DNA of its rows. What appears here as the V and J calls and clone size reflects TCRdb's work, not the paper's. The sample table shows roughly 600,000 distinct CDR3 sequences, and about 14% are seen once. The ten top clones hold under 15% of the sample.

These data originate in a study of T cells in Graves' hyperthyroidism and ophthalmopathy (dated by TCRdb to between 2018 and 2021). About the investigation overall: Peripheral blood was sampled at the time of initial diagnosis, prior to any treatment. TCR V-J signatures able to tell the groups apart were searched for in a discovery cohort of 90 to 100 patients, of whom 43 had Graves' ophthalmopathy and under 65 had stable Graves' hyperthyroidism. An independent validation cohort of around 19 hyperthyroidism patients and 15 or so patients who later progressed to ophthalmopathy tested prospective prediction of ophthalmopathy. For training and testing, the 100 or so patients in the discovery cohort were randomly divided in a 7:3 ratio. Thyroid tissue and blood T-cell repertoires from about six Graves' hyperthyroidism patients were also compared in the study. Once sampling was done, hyperthyroidism patients were given methimazole at a starting dose of 30 mg daily, whereas ophthalmopathy patients were given high-dose intravenous methylprednisolone. The paper describes TCR Vbeta CDR3 sequencing of some 130 peripheral blood samples, made up of 43 ophthalmopathy patients, approximately 73 hyperthyroidism patients and approximately 17 progressor patients. Study-level results and caveats: In validation, the model predicted progression to ophthalmopathy with 65% to 71% sensitivity and roughly 75% specificity, a median of around 6.6 months before onset. Most expanded thyroid clonotypes (frequency above 0.001) were also detected in blood, suggesting blood repertoires may reflect thyroid immune responses. Sample size was not statistically predetermined, and investigators were not blinded to group allocation. In cross-validation, a model built on a 13 V-J signature told ophthalmopathy apart from stable hyperthyroidism with roughly 87% sensitivity and roughly 81% specificity, and in testing the same model reached 80%/75%.

In the ophthalmopathy patients, disease was moderately to severely active, with a Clinical Activity Score of 3 or more, a NOSPECS grade of 4 or more, and a duration of less than 3 months. Any patient with an uncontrolled infection, another autoimmune disease, pregnancy or lactation was excluded. Diagnoses relied on clinical symptoms, serum thyroxine and TRAb, thyroid ultrasound and orbital computed tomography. PBMCs were isolated from about 9.2 ml of fresh peripheral blood by Ficoll-Paque density gradient centrifugation. Total RNA was extracted with Trizol reagent, and quality was checked on an Agilent 2100 Bioanalyzer. V was cut back by 3 bases and J by 4 bases, leaving a gap of 15 bases between them. The CDR3 goes from the cysteine to the phenylalanine over 14 residues. The read is trimmed to its CDR3 DNA, 42 bases read in frame from base 1. According to the germline V gene, CDR1 reads SQVTM and CDR2 reads ANQGSEA.

The TCR originated in a woman between 50 and 59 years old with Graves' ophthalmopathy. Input material: blood. The rearrangement joined TRBV29-1 to TRBJ1-2, with TRBD1 tentatively as D gene (5 bases match). The CDR3 amino acid sequence is: CSVEKGRRVYGYTF. The nucleotides read TGCAGCGTTGAGAAGGGGCGCCGGGTCTATGGCTACACCTTC.